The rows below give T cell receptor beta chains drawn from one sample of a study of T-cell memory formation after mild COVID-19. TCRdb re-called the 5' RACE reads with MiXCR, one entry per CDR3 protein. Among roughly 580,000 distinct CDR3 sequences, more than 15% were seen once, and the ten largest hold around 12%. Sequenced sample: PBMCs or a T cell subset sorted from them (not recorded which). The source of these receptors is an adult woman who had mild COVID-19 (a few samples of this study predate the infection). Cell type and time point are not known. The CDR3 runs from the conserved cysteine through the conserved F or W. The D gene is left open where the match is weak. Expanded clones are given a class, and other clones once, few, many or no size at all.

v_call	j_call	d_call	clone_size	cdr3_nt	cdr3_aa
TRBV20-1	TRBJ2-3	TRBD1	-	TGCAGTGCTAGAGACCCTGGGACAGCTTACTTCACAGATACGCAGTATTTT	CSARDPGTAYFTDTQYF
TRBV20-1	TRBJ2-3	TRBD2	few	TGCAGTGCCCCCGGGACTAGGGGTCGAGTTGCAGATACGCAGTATTTT	CSAPGTRGRVADTQYF
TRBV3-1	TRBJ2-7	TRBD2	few	TGTGCCAGCAGCACCCGGACTAGCGGGGGACGCCTCTACGAGCAGTACTTC	CASSTRTSGGRLYEQYF
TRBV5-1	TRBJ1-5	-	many	TGCGCCAGCAGCTTGGCAGGGGACAATCAGCCCCAGCATTTT	CASSLAGDNQPQHF
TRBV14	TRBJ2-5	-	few	TGTGCCAGCAGCCAAAATTGGATGGAGACCCAGTACTTC	CASSQNWMETQYF
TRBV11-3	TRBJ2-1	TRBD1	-	TGTGCCAGCGGACCCGACAGGGACGGTCGCGAGCAGTTCTTC	CASGPDRDGREQFF
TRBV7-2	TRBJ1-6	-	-	TGTGCCAGCAGCTTAGAGCTGATCTCCTATAATTCACCCCTCCACTTT	CASSLELISYNSPLHF
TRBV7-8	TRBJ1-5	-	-	TGTGCCAGCAGCAGATCGGACGGCCTGGGGAATCAGCCCCAGCATTTT	CASSRSDGLGNQPQHF
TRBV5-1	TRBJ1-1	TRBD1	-	TGCGCCAGCAGCCCCCAGAACTTACAGGGGGCCGGATGGACTGAAGCTTTCTTT	CASSPQNLQGAGWTEAFF
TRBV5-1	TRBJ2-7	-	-	TGCGCCAGCAGCTCAACCGGGACCCCGGAAGGCGAGCAGTACTTC	CASSSTGTPEGEQYF
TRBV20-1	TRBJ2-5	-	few	TGCAGTGCTAGAAACTGGGACCGACCGCAAGAGACCCAGTACTTC	CSARNWDRPQETQYF
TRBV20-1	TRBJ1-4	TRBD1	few	TGCAGTGCTACCAGGGGGTTGGTAGAAAAACTGTTTTTT	CSATRGLVEKLFF
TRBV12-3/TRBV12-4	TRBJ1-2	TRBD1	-	TGTGCCAGCACCCGGGACAGGGGCTATGGCTACACCTTC	CASTRDRGYGYTF
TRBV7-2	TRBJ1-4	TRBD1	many	TGTGCCAGCAGCTTAGGGGTGACAGGGGGCTCGGAGGAAAAACTGTTTTTT	CASSLGVTGGSEEKLFF
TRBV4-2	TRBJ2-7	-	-	TGTGCCAGCAGCCAAGATATTTCGGCTGTGAGGGGCTACGAGCAGTACTTC	CASSQDISAVRGYEQYF
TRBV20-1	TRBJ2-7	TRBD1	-	TGCAGTGCTAGAGGGACAGGGGGCTACGAGCAGTACTTC	CSARGTGGYEQYF
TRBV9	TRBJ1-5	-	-	TGTGCCAGCAGCGTAGCTGATCGGCAGCCCCAGCATTTT	CASSVADRQPQHF
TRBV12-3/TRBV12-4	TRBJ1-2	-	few	TGTGCCAGCAGTTTTTCCGGGTATGGCTACACCTTC	CASSFSGYGYTF
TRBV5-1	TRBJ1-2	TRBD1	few	TGCGCCAGCAGCCCGCGACAGGGCCTGGGTGGCTACACCTTC	CASSPRQGLGGYTF
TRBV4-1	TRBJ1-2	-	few	TGCGCCAGCAGCCAACCCCCCGCAGCTCTCTATGGCTACACCTTC	CASSQPPAALYGYTF
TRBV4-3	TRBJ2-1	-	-	TGCGCCAGCAGCCAAGAAGGGGGGAATGAGCAGTTCTTC	CASSQEGGNEQFF
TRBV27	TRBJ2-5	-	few	TGTGCCAGCAGTTCCCGACGACAGCAAGAGACCCAGTACTTC	CASSSRRQQETQYF
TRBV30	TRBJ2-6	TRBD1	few	TGTGCCTGGAGTGCGGGACAGGGGGCCGGGGCCAACGTCCTGACTTTC	CAWSAGQGAGANVLTF
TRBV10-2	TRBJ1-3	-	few	TGCGCCAGCAGTGAGTACCCAGGGAGCTCTGGAAACACCATATATTTT	CASSEYPGSSGNTIYF
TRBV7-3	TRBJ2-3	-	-	TGTGCCAGCAGACCCGGAACTAGCACAGATACGCAGTATTTT	CASRPGTSTDTQYF
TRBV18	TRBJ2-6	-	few	TGTGCCAGCTCACCTATACCGACACCCCACTCTGGGGCCAACGTCCTGACTTTC	CASSPIPTPHSGANVLTF
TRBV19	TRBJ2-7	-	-	TGTGCCAGTAGAGAACGGGGAGGCTACGAGCAGTACTTC	CASRERGGYEQYF
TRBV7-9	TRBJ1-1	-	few	TGTGCCAGCAGCTTAGCCGCAGCGGGGGAAACTGAAGCTTTCTTT	CASSLAAAGETEAFF
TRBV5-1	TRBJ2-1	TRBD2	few	TGCGCCAGCAGCTTGGCCCGGCTAGCGGGGGCGACGAGCTCCTACAATGAGCAGTTCTTC	CASSLARLAGATSSYNEQFF
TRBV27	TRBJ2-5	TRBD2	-	TGTGCCAGCAGTTCCCTAGGACTAGTCGCCCAAGAGACCCAGTACTTC	CASSSLGLVAQETQYF
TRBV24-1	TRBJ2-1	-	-	TGTGCCACCAGTGACAAGGGAACGAGCAATGAGCAGTTCTTC	CATSDKGTSNEQFF
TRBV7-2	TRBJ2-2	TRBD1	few	TGTGCCAGTAGTGGACAGGGACGGGGAGACGGGGAGCTGTTTTTT	CASSGQGRGDGELFF
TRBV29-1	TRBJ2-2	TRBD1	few	TGCAGCGTCCAATCGGACAGGGTTGGCACCGGGGAGCTGTTTTTT	CSVQSDRVGTGELFF
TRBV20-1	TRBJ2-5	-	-	TGCAGTGCCCACCGTTATCAGGGGCCGAAGACCCAGTACTTC	CSAHRYQGPKTQYF
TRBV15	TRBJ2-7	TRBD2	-	TGTGCCACCAGCAGAGTAGCGGGAGCATCCTACGAGCAGTACTTC	CATSRVAGASYEQYF
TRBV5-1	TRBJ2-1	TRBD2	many	TGCGCCAGCAGCTTGGCCCCAGCGGGGGGGCTCAATGAGCAGTTCTTC	CASSLAPAGGLNEQFF
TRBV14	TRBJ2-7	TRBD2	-	TGTGCCAGCAGCCATACTAGCGGCCCTTGGGAGCAGTACTTC	CASSHTSGPWEQYF
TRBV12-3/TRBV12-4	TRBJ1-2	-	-	TGTGCCAGCAGTCCGCGGTCCCAGGCTGGCTACACCTTC	CASSPRSQAGYTF
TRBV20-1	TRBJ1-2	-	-	TGCAGTGCTAGAGATTCCCAGGGGATTCCTCACGGCTACACCTTC	CSARDSQGIPHGYTF
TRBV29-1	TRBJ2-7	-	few	TGCAGCGTTGAAGATGAGGATATCACCTACGAGCAGTACTTC	CSVEDEDITYEQYF
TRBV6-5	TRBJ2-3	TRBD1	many	TGTGCCAGCAGTTACGACCGGGACAGGGTAGGAGATACGCAGTATTTT	CASSYDRDRVGDTQYF
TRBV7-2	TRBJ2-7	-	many	TGTGCCAGCAGCCCCTATCTGAGCTCCTACGAGCAGTACTTC	CASSPYLSSYEQYF
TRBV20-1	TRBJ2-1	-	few	TGCAGTGCTAGAGAAAGCCGGGCCCACAATGAGCAGTTCTTC	CSARESRAHNEQFF
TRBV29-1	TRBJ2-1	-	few	TGCAGCGGAGGGGGAGGTGAGCAGTTCTTC	CSGGGGEQFF
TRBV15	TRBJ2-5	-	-	TGTGCCACCAGGGGAGGGGGGTACCAAGAGACCCAGTACTTC	CATRGGGYQETQYF
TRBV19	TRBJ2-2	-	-	TGTGCCAGTAGTATTCCGGACAGATCCTCACGGGAGCTGTTTTTT	CASSIPDRSSRELFF
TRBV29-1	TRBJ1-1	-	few	TGCAGCGTTCTCCACTCCCGGAACACTGAAGCTTTCTTT	CSVLHSRNTEAFF
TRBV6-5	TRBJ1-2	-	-	TGTGCCAGCAGGCGCCCGCGGGGGACCCCTAACTATGGCTACACCTTC	CASRRPRGTPNYGYTF
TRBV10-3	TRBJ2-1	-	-	TGTGCCATCGGGAGTGGACTAAATGTCTACAATGAGCAGTTCTTC	CAIGSGLNVYNEQFF
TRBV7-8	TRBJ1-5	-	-	TGTGCCAGCAGCCCCCTTCTGGGACTAGATCGCAATCAGCCCCAGCATTTT	CASSPLLGLDRNQPQHF
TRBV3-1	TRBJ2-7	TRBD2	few	TGTGCCAGCAGTCCGACTAGCGTACACTCCTACGAGCAGTACTTC	CASSPTSVHSYEQYF
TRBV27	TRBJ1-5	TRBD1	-	TGTGCCAGCAGTTTATCCGGGACAGAAAACAATCAGCCCCAGCATTTT	CASSLSGTENNQPQHF
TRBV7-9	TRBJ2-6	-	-	TGTGCCAGCAGCTTAGGTCCGGACGCCAACGTCCTGACTTTC	CASSLGPDANVLTF
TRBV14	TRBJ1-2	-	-	TGTGCCAGCAGCCAAGCCACGAACTATGGCTACACCTTC	CASSQATNYGYTF